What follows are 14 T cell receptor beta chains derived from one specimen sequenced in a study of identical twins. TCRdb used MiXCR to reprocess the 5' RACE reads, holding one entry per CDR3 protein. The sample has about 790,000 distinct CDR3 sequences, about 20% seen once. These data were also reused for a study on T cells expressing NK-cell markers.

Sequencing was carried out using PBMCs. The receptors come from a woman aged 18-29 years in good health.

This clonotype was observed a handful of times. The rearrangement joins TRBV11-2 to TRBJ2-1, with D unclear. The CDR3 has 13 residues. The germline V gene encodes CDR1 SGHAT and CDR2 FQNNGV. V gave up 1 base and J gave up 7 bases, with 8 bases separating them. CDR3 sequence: CASSLVLANEQFF. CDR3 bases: TGTGCCAGCAGCTTAGTCCTCGCGAATGAGCAGTTCTTC.

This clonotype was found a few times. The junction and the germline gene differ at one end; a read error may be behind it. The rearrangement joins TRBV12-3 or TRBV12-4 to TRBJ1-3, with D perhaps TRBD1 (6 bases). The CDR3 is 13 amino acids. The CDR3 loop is CASSLWDTNSIYF. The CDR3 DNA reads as TGTGCCAGCAGTTTATGGGACACAAACTCCATATATTTT.

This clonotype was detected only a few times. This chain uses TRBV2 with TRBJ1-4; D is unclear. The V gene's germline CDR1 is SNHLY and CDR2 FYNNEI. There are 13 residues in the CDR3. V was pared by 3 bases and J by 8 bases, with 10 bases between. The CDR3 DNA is TGTGCCAGCAGTGATAATAGATGGGAAAAACTGTTTTTT. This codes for CASSDNRWEKLFF.

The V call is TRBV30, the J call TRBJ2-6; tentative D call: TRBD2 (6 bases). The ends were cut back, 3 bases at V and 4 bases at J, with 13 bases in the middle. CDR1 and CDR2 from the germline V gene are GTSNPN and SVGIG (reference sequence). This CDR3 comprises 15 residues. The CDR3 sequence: CAWSRRLGGANVLTF. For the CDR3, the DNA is TGTGCCTGGAGCAGGAGACTAGGAGGGGCCAACGTCCTGACTTTC.

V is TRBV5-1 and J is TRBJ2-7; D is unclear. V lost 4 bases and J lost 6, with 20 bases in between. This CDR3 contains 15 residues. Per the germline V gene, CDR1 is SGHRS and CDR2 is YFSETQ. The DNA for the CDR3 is TGCGCCAGCAGCCCCGACACTTATCCTCTCACCGAGCAGTACTTC. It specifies CASSPDTYPLTEQYF.

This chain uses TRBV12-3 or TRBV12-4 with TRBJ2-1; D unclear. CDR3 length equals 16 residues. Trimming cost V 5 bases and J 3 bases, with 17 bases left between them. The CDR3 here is CASSRRIEPNYNEQFF. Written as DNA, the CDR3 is TGTGCCAGCAGTCGTCGGATCGAGCCTAACTACAATGAGCAGTTCTTC.

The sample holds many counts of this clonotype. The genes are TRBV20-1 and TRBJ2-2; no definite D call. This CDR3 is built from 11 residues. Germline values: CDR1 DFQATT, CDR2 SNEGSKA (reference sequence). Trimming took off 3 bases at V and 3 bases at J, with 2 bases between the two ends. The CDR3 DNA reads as TGCAGTGCTAGCGACACCGGGGAGCTGTTTTTT. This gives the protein CSASDTGELFF.

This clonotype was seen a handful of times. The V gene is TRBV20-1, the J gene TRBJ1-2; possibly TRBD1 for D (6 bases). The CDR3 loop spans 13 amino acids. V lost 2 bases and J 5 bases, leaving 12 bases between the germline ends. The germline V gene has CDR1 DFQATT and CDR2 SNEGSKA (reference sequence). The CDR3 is CSARSRGEYGYTF. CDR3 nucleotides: TGCAGTGCTAGAAGCAGGGGAGAATATGGCTACACCTTC.

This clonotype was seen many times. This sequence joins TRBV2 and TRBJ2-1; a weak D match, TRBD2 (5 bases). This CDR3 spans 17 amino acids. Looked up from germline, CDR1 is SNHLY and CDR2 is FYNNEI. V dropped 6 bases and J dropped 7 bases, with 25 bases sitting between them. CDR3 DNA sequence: TGTGCCAGCAGCGACCTCCCCTGGGAGACCCCAGGTAATGAGCAGTTCTTC. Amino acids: CASSDLPWETPGNEQFF.

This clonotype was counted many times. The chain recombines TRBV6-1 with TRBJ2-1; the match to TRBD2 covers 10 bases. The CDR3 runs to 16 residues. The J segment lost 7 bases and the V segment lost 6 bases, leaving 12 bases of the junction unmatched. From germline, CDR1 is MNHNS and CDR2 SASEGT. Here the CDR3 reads CASSLFLAGEKNEQFF. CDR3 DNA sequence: TGTGCCAGCAGCCTATTTCTAGCGGGAGAAAAGAATGAGCAGTTCTTC.

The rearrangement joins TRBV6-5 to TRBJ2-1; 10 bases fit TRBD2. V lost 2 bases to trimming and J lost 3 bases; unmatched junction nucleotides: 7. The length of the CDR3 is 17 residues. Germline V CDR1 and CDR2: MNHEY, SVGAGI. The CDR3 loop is CASSYPKSGRVYNEQFF. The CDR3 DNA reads TGTGCCAGCAGTTACCCAAAGAGCGGGAGGGTCTACAATGAGCAGTTCTTC.

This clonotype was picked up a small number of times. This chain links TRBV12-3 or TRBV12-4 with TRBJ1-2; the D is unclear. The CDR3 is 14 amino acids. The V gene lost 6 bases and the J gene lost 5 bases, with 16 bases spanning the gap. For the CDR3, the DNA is TGTGCCAGCAGCCTCCGGCAGCCGGGGTATGGCTACACCTTC. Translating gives CASSLRQPGYGYTF.

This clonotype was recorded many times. The CDR3 coding sequence is TGCGCCAGCAGCCAAGGGGCGGCAGCTACAGATACGCAGTATTTT. It codes for CASSQGAAATDTQYF. The J gene is TRBJ2-3, the V gene TRBV4-1; no reliable D call. Germline V gene data show CDR1 as MGHRA and CDR2 as YSYEKL. There are 15 residues in the CDR3. V was trimmed by 1 base and J by 3 bases, leaving 11 bases between them.

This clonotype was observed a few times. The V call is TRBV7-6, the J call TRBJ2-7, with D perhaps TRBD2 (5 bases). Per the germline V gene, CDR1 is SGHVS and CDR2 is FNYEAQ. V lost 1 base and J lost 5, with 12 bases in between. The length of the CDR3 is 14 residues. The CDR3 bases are TGTGCCAGCAGCTTAGGAGGGAAGTTCGACGAGCAGTACTTC. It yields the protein CASSLGGKFDEQYF.